This T cell receptor (beta chain) was identified in a study of response to subunit inactivated influenza vaccine. TCRdb processed the RT-PCR reads anew with MiXCR; each CDR3 protein has one entry. Altogether 500,000 to 600,000 distinct CDR3 sequences are present, 12% being singletons, with the ten largest covering around 9.6%. This clonotype was counted a few times. Its matching antigen is unknown. Study results and limitations: It was the authors' suggestion that each seasonal influenza vaccination recruits few new T cells.

The CDR3 is 16 amino acids. V trimming: 3 bases; J trimming: 5 bases; junction bases outside the gene matches: 8. The germline V gene encodes CDR1 LGHNA and CDR2 YSLEER. The sample here was PBMCs from blood, taken on the day of vaccination. The chain combines TRBV4-3 with TRBJ2-3; 10 positions match TRBD1. The receptor's source is a man aged 50 to 59 who received an inactivated influenza vaccine. DNA for the CDR3: TGCGCCAGCAGCCATACGACAGGGGGCGCGATAGATACGCAGTATTTT. Amino acid sequence: CASSHTTGGAIDTQYF.